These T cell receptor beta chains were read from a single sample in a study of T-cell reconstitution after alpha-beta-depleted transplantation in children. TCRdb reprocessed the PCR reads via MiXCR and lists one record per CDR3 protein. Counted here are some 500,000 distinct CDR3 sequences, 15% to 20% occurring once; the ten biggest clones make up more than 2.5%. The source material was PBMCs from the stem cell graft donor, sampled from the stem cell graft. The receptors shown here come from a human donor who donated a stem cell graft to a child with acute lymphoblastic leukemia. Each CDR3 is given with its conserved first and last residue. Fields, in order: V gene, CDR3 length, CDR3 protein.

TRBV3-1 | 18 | CASRRPRAGAPRGYEQYF
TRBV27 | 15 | CASSGGPLWGYGYTF
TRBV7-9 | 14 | CASSSSGTGTEQYF
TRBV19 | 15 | CASSILPGLTDTQYF
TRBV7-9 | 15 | CASSLGAGQRNEQYF
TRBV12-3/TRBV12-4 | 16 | CASSWNIGTAQETQYF
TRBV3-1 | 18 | CACCLGASVLSSYNEQFF
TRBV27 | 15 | CASTQGASGDNEQFF
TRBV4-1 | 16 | CASSQTGTQNTGELFF
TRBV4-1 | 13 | CASSHKTAYEQYF
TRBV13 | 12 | CASSRGGGEAFF
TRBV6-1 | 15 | CASSESAGGTDTQYF
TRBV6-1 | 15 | CASSENQGSGDGYTF